The present T cell receptor (beta chain) was sequenced within a study of T cell responses to AZD1222 COVID-19 vaccine (dated by TCRdb to the early 2020s). Regarding the complete study: A total of approximately 240 trial participants underwent TCR sequencing, of whom more than 200 had received two doses of AZD1222 and around 26 had received two doses of the MenACWY control vaccine. Trial participants were enrolled by age into subgroups of 18-55, 56-69 and 70-plus years, and roughly 160, 29 and 62 TCR-sequenced participants, respectively, were included in these subgroups. Broader findings and caveats from the paper: Vaccine-associated CD4 TCRs spanned the whole spike protein, with dominant responses in regions 160-218 and 743-854. Conclusions about previously exposed vaccinees are limited because only 5 or 6 AZD1222 recipients were SARS-CoV-2 seropositive at baseline. After two AZD1222 doses, spike-specific TCR breadth and depth were significantly higher than at day 0 and than in MenACWY recipients. Reportedly, almost half of the unique spike-specific TCRs recognized epitopes lying outside the regions that are mutated in the B.1.351 and B.1.1.7 variants. Participants were mostly white British and included more females than males, and it was suggested by the authors that clonal diversity may have been underestimated. The 56-69-year group was small, and its depth increase did not reach significance, likely because of low power. Because no samples from the day 14 peak response were available, repertoires could be characterized only after the peak T cell response.

The CDR3 regions of human TCRbeta chains were analyzed by immunosequencing. For the original study's pipeline: TCRs in the repertoires were compared against a reference library of SARS-CoV-2-specific TCRs that had been generated with the MIRA antigen-specificity platform. Breadth was defined as the fraction of unique TCRs that were SARS-CoV-2-associated, and depth was defined as the fraction of total T cells that were SARS-CoV-2-associated. Using the MIRA data, each spike-specific TCR was mapped to the spike region that the TCR reacts to and placed in a CD4 or CD8 class. Log10-transformed breadth and depth values were compared by one-way ANOVA with Sidak's multiple comparisons tests. TCRdb took over this immuneACCESS table, retaining in-frame rearrangements with V and J assigned. Such tables are incomplete; in checked studies, under half of the missing clones stem from an unresolved V gene, and the remainder is unexplained. Clone size and the V and J calls come from that table; the DNA yielded D and trimming. This sample gives under 150,000 clones in total; 75% to 85% of them show up just once. About 4% of the sample lies in the top ten.

The time point label, as the study defines it: baseline before first vaccination. The treatment or condition tag for this specimen amounts to: meningococcal conjugate vaccine given as trial control. The vaccinee samples were drawn from two UK trials, COV001 and COV002, one of which was a single-blind randomized controlled phase 2/3 trial testing AZD1222 (ChAdOx1 nCoV-19) in healthy adults. Trial participant PBMC samples were collected at day 0 and day 28 after the second dose for TCRbeta chain sequencing. Taken from the germline V gene (reference sequence), the CDR1 and CDR2 loops are LGHDT and YNNKEL. Spanning cysteine to phenylalanine, the CDR3 consists of 15 amino acids. Only the CDR3 portion is preserved as DNA: 45 bases, with reading frame beginning at the first base. At the junction V is shortened by 2 bases and J by 0 bases, with 8 bases in between. For this clone: Its antigen remains undetermined. Per-base qualities were not stored, and no clone one base away is much larger.

This TCR derives from an adult in good health. This sample comprised peripheral blood, obtained on day 0 of MenACWY control vaccination. The receptor chain draws on TRBV3-1 (or the pseudogene TRBV3-2) and TRBJ1-3, with TRBD1 perhaps the D gene, on 5 matching bases. The nucleotides are TGTGCCAGCAGCCAAATCGGGGCCTCTGGAAACACCATATATTTT. The resulting protein is CASSQIGASGNTIYF.